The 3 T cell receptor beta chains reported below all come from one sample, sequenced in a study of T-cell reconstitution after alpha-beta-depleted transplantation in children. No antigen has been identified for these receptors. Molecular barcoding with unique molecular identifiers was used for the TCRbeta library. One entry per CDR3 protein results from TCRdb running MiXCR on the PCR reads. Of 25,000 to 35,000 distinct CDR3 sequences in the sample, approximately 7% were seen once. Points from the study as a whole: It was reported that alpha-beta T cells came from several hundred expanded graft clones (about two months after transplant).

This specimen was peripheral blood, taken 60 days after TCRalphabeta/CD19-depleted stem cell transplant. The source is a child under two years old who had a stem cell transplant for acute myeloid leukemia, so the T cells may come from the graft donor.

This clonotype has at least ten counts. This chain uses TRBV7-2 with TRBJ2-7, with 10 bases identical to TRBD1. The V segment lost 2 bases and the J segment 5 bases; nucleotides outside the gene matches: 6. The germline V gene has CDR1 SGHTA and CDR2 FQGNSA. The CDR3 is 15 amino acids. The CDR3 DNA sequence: TGTGCCAGCAGCTTATCCGGGACAGGGGACCACGAGCAGTACTTC. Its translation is CASSLSGTGDHEQYF.

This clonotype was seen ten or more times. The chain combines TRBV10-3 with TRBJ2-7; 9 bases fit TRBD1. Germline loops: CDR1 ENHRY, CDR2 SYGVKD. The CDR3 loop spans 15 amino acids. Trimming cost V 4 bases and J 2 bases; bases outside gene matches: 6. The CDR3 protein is CAISGRTGVPYEQYF. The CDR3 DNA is TGTGCCATCAGTGGAAGGACAGGGGTCCCCTACGAGCAGTACTTC.

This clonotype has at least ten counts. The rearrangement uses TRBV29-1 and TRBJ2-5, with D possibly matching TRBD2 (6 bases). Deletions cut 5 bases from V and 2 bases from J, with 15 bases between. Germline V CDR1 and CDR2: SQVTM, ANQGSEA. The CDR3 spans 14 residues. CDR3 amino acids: CSVLGGLLQETQYF. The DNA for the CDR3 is TGCAGCGTTTTGGGGGGTCTACTGCAAGAGACCCAGTACTTC.